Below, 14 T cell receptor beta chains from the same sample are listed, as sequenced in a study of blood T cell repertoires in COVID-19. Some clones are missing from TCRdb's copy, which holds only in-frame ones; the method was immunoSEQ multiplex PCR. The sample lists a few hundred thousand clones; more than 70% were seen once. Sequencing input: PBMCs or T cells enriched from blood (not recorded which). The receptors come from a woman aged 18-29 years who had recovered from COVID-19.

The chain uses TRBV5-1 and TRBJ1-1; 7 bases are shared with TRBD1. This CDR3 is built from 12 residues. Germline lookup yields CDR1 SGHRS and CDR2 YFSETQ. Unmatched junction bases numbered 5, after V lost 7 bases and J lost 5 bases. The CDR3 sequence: CASAYRGTEAFF. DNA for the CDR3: TGCGCCAGCGCTTACAGGGGAACTGAAGCTTTCTTT.

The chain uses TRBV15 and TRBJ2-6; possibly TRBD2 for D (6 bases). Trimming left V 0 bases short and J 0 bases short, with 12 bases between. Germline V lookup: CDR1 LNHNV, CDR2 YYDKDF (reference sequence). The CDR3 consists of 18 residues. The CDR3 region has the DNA TGTGCCACCAGCAGAGATGGGCCGGGGGACTCTGGGGCCAACGTCCTGACTTTC. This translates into CATSRDGPGDSGANVLTF.

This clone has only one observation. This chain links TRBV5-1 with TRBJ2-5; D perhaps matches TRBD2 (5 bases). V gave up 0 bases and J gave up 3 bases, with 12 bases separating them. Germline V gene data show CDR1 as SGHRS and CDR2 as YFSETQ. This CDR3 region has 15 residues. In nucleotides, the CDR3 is TGCGCCAGCAGCTTGGGAGGGCAGGAGGAAGAGACCCAGTACTTC. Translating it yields CASSLGGQEEETQYF.

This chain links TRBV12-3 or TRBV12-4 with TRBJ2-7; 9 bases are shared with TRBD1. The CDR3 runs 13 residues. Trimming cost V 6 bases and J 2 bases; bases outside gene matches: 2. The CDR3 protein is CASRGQGPYEQYF. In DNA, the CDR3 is TGTGCCAGCAGGGGACAGGGTCCCTACGAGCAGTACTTC.

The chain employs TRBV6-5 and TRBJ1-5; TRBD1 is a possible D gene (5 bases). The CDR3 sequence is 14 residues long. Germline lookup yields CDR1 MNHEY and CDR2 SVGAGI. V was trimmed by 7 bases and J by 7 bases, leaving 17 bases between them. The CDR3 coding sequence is TGTGCCAGCAAAATTGACCAGGGTCGACAGCCCCAGCATTTT. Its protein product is CASKIDQGRQPQHF.

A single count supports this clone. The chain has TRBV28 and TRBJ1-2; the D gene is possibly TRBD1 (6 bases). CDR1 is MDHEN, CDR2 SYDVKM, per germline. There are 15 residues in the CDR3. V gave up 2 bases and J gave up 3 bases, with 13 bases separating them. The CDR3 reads CASSLPHREYYGYTF. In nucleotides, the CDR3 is TGTGCCAGCAGTTTACCCCACAGGGAATACTATGGCTACACCTTC.

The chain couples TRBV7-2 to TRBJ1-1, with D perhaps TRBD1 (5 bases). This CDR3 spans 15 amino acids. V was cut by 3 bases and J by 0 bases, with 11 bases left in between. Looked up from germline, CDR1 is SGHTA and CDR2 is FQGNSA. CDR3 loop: CASSLTAFMNTEAFF. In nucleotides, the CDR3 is TGTGCCAGCAGCTTGACAGCTTTCATGAACACTGAAGCTTTCTTT.

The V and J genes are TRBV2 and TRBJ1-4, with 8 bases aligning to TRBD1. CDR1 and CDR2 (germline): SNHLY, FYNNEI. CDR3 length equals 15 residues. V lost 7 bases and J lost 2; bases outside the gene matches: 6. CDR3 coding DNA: TGTGCCAGCAACCCGGACAGGGAGACTAATGAAAAACTGTTTTTT. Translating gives CASNPDRETNEKLFF. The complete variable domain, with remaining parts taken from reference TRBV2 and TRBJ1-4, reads EPEVTQTPSHQVTQMGQEVILRCVPISNHLYFYWYRQILGQKVEFLVSFYNNEISEKSEIFDDQFSVERPDGSNFTLKIRSTKLEDSAMYFCASNPDRETNEKLFFGSGTQLSVL.

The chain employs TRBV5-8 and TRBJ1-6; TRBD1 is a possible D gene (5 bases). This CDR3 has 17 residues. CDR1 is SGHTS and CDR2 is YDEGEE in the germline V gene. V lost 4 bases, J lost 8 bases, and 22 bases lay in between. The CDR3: CASSPSAGFGGYSPLHF. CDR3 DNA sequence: TGTGCCAGCAGCCCCTCGGCGGGGTTCGGGGGATATTCACCCCTCCACTTT.

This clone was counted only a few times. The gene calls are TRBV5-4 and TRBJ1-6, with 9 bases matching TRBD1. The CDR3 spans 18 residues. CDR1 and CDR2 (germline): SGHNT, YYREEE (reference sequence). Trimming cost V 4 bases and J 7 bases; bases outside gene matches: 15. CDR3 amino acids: CASSLGPRTGDVNSPLHF. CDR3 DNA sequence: TGTGCCAGCAGCCTCGGGCCCCGGACAGGGGACGTGAATTCACCCCTCCACTTT.

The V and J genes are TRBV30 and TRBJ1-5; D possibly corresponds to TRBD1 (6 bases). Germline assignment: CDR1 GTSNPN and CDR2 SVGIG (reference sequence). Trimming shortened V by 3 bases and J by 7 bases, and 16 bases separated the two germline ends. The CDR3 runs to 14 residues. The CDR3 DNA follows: TGTGCCTGGAGACGGGCAGGGGCTACCCAGCCCCAGCATTTT. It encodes CAWRRAGATQPQHF.

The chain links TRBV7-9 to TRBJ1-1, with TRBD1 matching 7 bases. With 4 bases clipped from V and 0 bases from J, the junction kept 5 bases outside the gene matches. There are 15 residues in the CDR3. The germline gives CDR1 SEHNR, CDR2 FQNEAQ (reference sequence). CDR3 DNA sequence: TGTGCCAGCAGCTCCCCTAGGGGGCTGAACACTGAAGCTTTCTTT. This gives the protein CASSSPRGLNTEAFF. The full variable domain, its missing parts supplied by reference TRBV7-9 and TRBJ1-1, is DTGVSQNPRHKITKRGQNVTFRCDPISEHNRLYWYRQTLGQGPEFLTYFQNEAQLEKSRLLSDRFSAERPKGSFSTLEIQRTEQGDSAMYLCASSSPRGLNTEAFFGQGTRLTVV.

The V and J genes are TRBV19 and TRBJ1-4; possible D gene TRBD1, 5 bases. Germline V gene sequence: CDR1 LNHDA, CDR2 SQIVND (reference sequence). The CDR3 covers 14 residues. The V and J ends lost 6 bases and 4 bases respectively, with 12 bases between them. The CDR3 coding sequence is TGTGCCAGTAGCGTAGACAGCGTTAATGAAAAACTGTTTTTT. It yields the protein CASSVDSVNEKLFF.

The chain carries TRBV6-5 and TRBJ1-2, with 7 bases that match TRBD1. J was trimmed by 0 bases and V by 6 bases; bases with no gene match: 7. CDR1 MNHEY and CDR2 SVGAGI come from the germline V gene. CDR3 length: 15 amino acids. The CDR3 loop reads CASRQGLTANYGYTF. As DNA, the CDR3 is TGTGCCAGCAGACAGGGGCTAACCGCTAACTATGGCTACACCTTC.